These T cell receptor beta chains were read from a single sample in a study of shared clonotypes between healthy human individuals. Profiled with immunoSEQ multiplex PCR; TCRdb holds only in-frame clones, not every one. The top ten clones hold 0.11% of a sample with hundreds of thousands of clones, roughly 95% of them seen once. Sequencing was performed on naive CD8+ T cells sorted from blood. The receptors stem from a woman under 40 in good health. The CDR3 runs from the conserved cysteine through the conserved F or W. Each record gives: D gene, V gene, clone size, J gene, CDR3 DNA, CDR3 protein. D genes are given only for firm matches. The size of a clone is reported for some rows only, either as once, few or many, or as a class for expanded clones.

D gene: TRBD1
V gene: TRBV10-2
clone size: -
J gene: TRBJ1-5
CDR3 DNA: TGCGCCAGCAGTGAGTCGGGAACAGGGGCTAGACAGCCCCAGCATTTT
CDR3 protein: CASSESGTGARQPQHF

D gene: TRBD2
V gene: TRBV6-1
clone size: -
J gene: TRBJ2-7
CDR3 DNA: TGTGCCAGCAGTGATTTTGTAGCGGGGTACGAGCAGTACTTC
CDR3 protein: CASSDFVAGYEQYF

D gene: TRBD1
V gene: TRBV5-6
clone size: -
J gene: TRBJ2-7
CDR3 DNA: TGTGCCAGCCTTCCTTCGGACAGGGCATACGAGCAGTACTTC
CDR3 protein: CASLPSDRAYEQYF

D gene: -
V gene: TRBV6-1
clone size: -
J gene: TRBJ2-7
CDR3 DNA: TGTGCCAGCAGTGAATGGTTAGAAAACGAGCAGTACTTC
CDR3 protein: CASSEWLENEQYF

D gene: TRBD2
V gene: TRBV5-6
clone size: once
J gene: TRBJ2-1
CDR3 DNA: TGTGCCAGCAGCTGGCTACTAGCGCCCTACAATGAGCAGTTCTTC
CDR3 protein: CASSWLLAPYNEQFF

D gene: -
V gene: TRBV19
clone size: -
J gene: TRBJ2-7
CDR3 DNA: TGTGCCAGTAGTTCACTTTCGGGGACTCCTTACTCCTACGAGCAGTACTTC
CDR3 protein: CASSSLSGTPYSYEQYF

D gene: -
V gene: TRBV5-1
clone size: -
J gene: TRBJ2-2
CDR3 DNA: TGCGCCAGCAGCCTAGAGATGGGGGCGGCCGGGGAGCTGTTTTTT
CDR3 protein: CASSLEMGAAGELFF

D gene: -
V gene: TRBV27
clone size: -
J gene: TRBJ2-2
CDR3 DNA: TGTGCCAGCAGTTTAGGCGGTCCCGGGGAGCTGTTTTTT
CDR3 protein: CASSLGGPGELFF

D gene: TRBD2
V gene: TRBV28
clone size: -
J gene: TRBJ2-7
CDR3 DNA: TGTGCCAGCAGTTTATTCGGGAGGGTCTACGAGCAGTACTTC
CDR3 protein: CASSLFGRVYEQYF

D gene: TRBD2
V gene: TRBV9
clone size: -
J gene: TRBJ2-5
CDR3 DNA: TGTGCCAGCAGCCCTAGCGGAGCCCAAGAGACCCAGTACTTC
CDR3 protein: CASSPSGAQETQYF